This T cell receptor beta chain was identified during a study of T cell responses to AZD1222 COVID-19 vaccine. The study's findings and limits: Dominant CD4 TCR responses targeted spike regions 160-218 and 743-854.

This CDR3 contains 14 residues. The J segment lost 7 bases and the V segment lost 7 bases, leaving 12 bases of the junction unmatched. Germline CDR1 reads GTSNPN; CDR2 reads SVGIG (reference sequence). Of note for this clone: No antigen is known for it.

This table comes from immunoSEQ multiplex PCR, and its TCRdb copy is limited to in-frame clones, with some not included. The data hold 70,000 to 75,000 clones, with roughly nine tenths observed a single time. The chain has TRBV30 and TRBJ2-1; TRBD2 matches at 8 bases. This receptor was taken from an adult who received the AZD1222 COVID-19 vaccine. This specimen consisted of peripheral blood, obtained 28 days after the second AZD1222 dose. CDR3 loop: CASTGTRLGNEQFF. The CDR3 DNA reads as TGTGCCTCCACCGGGACTAGGCTTGGGAATGAGCAGTTCTTC.